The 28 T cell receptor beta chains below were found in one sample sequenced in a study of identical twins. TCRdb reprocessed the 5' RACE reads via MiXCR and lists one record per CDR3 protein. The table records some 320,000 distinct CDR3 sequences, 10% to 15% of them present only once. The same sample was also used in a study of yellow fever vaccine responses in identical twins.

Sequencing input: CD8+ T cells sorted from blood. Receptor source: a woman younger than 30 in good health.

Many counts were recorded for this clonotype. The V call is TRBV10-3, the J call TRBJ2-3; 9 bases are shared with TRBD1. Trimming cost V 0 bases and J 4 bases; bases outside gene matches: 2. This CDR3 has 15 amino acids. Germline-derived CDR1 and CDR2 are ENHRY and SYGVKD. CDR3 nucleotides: TGTGCCATCAGTGAGTCGGGGACAGGGTCAGATACGCAGTATTTT. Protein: CAISESGTGSDTQYF.

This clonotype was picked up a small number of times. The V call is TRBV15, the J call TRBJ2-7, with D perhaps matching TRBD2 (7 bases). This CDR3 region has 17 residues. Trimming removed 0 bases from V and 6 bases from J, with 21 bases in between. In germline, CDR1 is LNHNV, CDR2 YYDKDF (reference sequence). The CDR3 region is CATSRDLGRGISGEQYF. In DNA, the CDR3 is TGTGCCACCAGCAGAGATTTGGGGAGGGGGATTTCGGGCGAGCAGTACTTC. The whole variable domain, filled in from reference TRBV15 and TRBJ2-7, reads DAMVIQNPRYQVTQFGKPVTLSCSQTLNHNVMYWYQQKSSQAPKLLFHYYDKDFNNEADTPDNFQSRRPNTSFCFLDIRSPGLGDTAMYLCATSRDLGRGISGEQYFGPGTRLTVT.

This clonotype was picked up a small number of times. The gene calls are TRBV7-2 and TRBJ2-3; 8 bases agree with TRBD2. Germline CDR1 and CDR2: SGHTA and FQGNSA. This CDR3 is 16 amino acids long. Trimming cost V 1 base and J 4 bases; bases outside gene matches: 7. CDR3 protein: CASSLEREWRADTQYF. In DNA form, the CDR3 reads TGTGCCAGCAGCTTAGAGCGGGAGTGGCGGGCAGATACGCAGTATTTT.

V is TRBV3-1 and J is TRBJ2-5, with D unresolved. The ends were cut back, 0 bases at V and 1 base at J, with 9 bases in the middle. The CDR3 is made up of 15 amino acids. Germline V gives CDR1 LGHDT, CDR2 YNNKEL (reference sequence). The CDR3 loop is CASSQDSATQETQYF. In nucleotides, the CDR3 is TGTGCCAGCAGCCAAGATTCGGCAACCCAAGAGACCCAGTACTTC.

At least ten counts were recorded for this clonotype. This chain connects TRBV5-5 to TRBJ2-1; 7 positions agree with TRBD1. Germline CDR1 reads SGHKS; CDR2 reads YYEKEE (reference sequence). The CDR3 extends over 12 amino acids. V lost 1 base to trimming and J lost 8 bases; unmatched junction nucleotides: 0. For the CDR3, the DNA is TGTGCCAGCAGCTTGACAGGGGATGAGCAGTTCTTC. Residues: CASSLTGDEQFF.

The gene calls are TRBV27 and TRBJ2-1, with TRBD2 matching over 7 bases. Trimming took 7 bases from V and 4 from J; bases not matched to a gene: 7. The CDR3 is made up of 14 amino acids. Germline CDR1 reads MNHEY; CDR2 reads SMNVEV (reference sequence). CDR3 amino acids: CASTRTRAYNEQFF. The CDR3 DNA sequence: TGTGCCAGCACTAGGACTAGGGCTTACAATGAGCAGTTCTTC.

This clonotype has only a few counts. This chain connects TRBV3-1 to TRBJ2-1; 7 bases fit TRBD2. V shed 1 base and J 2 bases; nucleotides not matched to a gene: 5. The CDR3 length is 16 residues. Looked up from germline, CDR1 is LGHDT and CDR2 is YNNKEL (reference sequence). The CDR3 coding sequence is TGTGCCAGCAGCCAAGCCTCTAGCGGTCCCTACAATGAGCAGTTCTTC. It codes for CASSQASSGPYNEQFF.

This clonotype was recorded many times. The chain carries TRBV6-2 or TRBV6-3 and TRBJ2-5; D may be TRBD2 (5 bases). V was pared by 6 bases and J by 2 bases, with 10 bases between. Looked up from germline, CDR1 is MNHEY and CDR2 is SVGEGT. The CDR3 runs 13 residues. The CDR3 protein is CASSPSPQETQYF. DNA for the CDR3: TGTGCCAGCAGCCCTAGCCCACAAGAGACCCAGTACTTC.

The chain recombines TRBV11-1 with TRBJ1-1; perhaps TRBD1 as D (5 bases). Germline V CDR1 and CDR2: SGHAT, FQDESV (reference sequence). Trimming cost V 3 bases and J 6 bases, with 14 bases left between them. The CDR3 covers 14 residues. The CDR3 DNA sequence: TGTGCCAGCAGCTTGGTCGGGACTAACGCTGAAGCTTTCTTT. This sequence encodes CASSLVGTNAEAFF.

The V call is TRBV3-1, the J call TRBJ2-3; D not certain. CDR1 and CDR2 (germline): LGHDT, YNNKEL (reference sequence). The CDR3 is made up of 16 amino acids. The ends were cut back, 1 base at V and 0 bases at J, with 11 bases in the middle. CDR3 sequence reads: CASSQVQYTSTDTQYF. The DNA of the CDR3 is TGTGCCAGCAGCCAAGTACAGTACACTAGCACAGATACGCAGTATTTT.

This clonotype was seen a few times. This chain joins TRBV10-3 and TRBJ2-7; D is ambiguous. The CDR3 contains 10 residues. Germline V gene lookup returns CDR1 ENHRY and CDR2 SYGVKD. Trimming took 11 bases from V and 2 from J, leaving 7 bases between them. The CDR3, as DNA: TGTGCCTCCCAGCCCTACGAGCAGTACTTC. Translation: CASQPYEQYF.

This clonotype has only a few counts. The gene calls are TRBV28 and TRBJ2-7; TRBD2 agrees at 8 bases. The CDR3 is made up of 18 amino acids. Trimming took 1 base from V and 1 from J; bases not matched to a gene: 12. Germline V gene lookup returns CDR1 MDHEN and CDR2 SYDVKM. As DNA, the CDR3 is TGTGCCAGCAGTTTATCCTCCGGGAGGGCCGGGTGGTCCTACGAGCAGTACTTC. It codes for CASSLSSGRAGWSYEQYF. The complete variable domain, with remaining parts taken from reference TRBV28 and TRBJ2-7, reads DVKVTQSSRYLVKRTGEKVFLECVQDMDHENMFWYRQDPGLGLRLIYFSYDVKMKEKGDIPEGYSVSREKKERFSLILESASTNQTSMYLCASSLSSGRAGWSYEQYFGPGTRLTVT.

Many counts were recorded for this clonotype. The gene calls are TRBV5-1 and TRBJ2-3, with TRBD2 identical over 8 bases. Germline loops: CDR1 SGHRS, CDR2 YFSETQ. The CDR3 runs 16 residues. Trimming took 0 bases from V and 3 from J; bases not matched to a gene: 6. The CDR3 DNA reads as TGCGCCAGCAGCTTGGAGGTAGCGGGAACGACAGATACGCAGTATTTT. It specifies CASSLEVAGTTDTQYF.

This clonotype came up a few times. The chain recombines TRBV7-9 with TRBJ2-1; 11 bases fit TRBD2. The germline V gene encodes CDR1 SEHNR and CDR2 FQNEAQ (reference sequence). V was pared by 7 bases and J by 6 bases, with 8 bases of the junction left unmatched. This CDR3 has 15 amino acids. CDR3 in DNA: TGTGCCAGCATGCCCTGGGGACTAGCGGCCAATGAGCAGTTCTTC. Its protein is CASMPWGLAANEQFF. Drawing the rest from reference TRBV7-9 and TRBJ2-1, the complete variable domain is DTGVSQNPRHKITKRGQNVTFRCDPISEHNRLYWYRQTLGQGPEFLTYFQNEAQLEKSRLLSDRFSAERPKGSFSTLEIQRTEQGDSAMYLCASMPWGLAANEQFFGPGTRLTVL.

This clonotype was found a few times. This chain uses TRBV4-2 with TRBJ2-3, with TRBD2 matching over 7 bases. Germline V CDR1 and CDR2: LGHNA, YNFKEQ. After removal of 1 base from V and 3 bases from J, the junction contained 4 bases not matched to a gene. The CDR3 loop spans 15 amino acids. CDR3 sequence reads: CASSQAGTTTDTQYF. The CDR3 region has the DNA TGTGCCAGCAGCCAAGCGGGGACTACTACAGATACGCAGTATTTT.

The CDR3 reads CASSLDGAREKLFF. The DNA for the CDR3 is TGTGCCAGCAGCTTGGACGGGGCCCGAGAAAAACTGTTTTTT. The chain has TRBV7-9 and TRBJ1-4; weak D call: TRBD1 (5 bases). V lost 3 bases and J 8 bases, leaving 13 bases between the germline ends. Germline CDR1 reads SEHNR; CDR2 reads FQNEAQ (reference sequence). The CDR3 loop spans 14 amino acids.

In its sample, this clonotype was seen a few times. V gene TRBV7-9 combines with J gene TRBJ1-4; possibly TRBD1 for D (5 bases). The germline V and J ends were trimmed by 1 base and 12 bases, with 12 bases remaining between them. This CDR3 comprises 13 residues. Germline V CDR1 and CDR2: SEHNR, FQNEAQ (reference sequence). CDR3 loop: CASSLERGQELFF. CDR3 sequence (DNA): TGTGCCAGCAGCTTAGAAAGGGGTCAGGAACTGTTTTTT. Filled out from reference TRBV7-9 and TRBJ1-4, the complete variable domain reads DTGVSQNPRHKITKRGQNVTFRCDPISEHNRLYWYRQTLGQGPEFLTYFQNEAQLEKSRLLSDRFSAERPKGSFSTLEIQRTEQGDSAMYLCASSLERGQELFFGSGTQLSVL.

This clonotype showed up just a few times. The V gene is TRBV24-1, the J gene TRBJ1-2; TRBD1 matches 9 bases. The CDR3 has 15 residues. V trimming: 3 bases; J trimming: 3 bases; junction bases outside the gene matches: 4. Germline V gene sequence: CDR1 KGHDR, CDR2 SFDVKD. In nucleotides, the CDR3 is TGTGCCACCAGTGATCGGACAGGGGAGCACTATGGCTACACCTTC. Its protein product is CATSDRTGEHYGYTF.

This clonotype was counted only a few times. The CDR3 DNA follows: TGTGCCAGCAGCGTAGACACCGGGGAGCTGTTTTTT. Its protein product is CASSVDTGELFF. The V gene is TRBV9, the J gene TRBJ2-2, with D unclear. The CDR3 runs to 12 residues. V was pared by 0 bases and J by 3 bases, with 0 bases between. CDR1 and CDR2 (germline): SGDLS, YYNGEE.

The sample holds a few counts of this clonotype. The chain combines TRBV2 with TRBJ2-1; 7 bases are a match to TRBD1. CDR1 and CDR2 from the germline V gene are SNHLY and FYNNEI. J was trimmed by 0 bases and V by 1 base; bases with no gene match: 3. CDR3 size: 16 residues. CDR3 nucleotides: TGTGCCAGCAGTGAAGGACAGGGCAGCTCCTACAATGAGCAGTTCTTC. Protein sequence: CASSEGQGSSYNEQFF. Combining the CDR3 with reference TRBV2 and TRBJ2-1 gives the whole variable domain EPEVTQTPSHQVTQMGQEVILRCVPISNHLYFYWYRQILGQKVEFLVSFYNNEISEKSEIFDDQFSVERPDGSNFTLKIRSTKLEDSAMYFCASSEGQGSSYNEQFFGPGTRLTVL.

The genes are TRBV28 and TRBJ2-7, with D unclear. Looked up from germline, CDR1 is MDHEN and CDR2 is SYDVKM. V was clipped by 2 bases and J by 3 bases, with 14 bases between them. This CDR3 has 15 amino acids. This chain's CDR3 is CASSLTGGSRYEQYV. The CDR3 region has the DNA TGTGCCAGCAGTTTAACCGGCGGATCACGCTACGAGCAGTACGTC.

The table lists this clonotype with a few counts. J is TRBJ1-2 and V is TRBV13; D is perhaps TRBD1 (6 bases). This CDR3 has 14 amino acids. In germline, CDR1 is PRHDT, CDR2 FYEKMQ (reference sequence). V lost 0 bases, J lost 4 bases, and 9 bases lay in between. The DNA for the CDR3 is TGTGCCAGCAGCTTAGGGGGGGGCTCCTATGGCTACACCTTC. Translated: CASSLGGGSYGYTF.

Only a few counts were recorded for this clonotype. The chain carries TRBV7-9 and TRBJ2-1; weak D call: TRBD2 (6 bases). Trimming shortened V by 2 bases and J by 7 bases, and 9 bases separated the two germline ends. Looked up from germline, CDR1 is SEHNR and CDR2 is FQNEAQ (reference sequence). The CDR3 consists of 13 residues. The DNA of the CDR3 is TGTGCCAGCAGCTTATGGGAGGTTAATGAGCAGTTCTTC. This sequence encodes CASSLWEVNEQFF.

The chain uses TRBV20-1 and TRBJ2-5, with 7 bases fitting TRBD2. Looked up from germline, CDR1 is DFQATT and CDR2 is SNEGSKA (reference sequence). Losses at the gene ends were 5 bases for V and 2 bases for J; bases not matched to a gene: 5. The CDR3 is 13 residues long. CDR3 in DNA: TGCAGTGCTGGCGGGAGACGGCAAGAGACCCAGTACTTC. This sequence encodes CSAGGRRQETQYF.

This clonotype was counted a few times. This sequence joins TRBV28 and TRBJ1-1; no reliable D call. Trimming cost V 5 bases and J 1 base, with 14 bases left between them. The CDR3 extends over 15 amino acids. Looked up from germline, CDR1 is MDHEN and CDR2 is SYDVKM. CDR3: CASSPPVVGNTEAFF. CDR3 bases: TGTGCCAGCAGTCCACCCGTCGTGGGGAACACTGAAGCTTTCTTT.

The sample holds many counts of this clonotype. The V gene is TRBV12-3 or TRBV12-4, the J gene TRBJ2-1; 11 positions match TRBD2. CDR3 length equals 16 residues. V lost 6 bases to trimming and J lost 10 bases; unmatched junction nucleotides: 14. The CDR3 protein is CASSSSGRPGKREQFF. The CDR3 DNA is TGTGCCAGCAGCTCTAGCGGGAGGCCCGGGAAACGAGAGCAGTTCTTC.

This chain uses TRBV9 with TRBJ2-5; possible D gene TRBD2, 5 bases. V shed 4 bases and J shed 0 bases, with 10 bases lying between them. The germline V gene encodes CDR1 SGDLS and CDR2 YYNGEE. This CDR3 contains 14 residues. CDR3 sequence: CASSSFGDQETQYF. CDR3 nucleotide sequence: TGTGCCAGCAGCTCTTTCGGGGACCAAGAGACCCAGTACTTC.

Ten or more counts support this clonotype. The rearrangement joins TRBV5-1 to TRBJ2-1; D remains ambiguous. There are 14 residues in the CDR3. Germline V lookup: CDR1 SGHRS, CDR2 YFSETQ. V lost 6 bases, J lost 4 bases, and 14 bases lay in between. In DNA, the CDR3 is TGCGCCAGCACCCCATATTACGGATACAATGAGCAGTTCTTC. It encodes CASTPYYGYNEQFF.